A single sample is the source of the 10 T cell receptor beta chains below, sequenced in a study of T-cell reconstitution after alpha-beta-depleted transplantation in children. Unique molecular identifiers featured in how the TCRbeta library was prepared. TCRdb called the PCR reads again in MiXCR, with one record for every CDR3 protein. The sample has around 300,000 distinct CDR3 sequences, 10% seen once. The sample in question was PBMCs, obtained before TCRalphabeta/CD19-depleted stem cell transplant. The receptors were gathered from a boy less than two years old with acute myeloid leukemia, due to receive a stem cell transplant.

This clonotype was seen ten or more times. This chain uses TRBV20-1 with TRBJ2-4; D is unresolved. Trimming took off 1 base at V and 6 bases at J, with 13 bases between the two ends. Germline values: CDR1 DFQATT, CDR2 SNEGSKA (reference sequence). The CDR3 is made up of 14 amino acids. The CDR3 region is CSARVPGTRNIQYF. Written as DNA, the CDR3 is TGCAGTGCTAGAGTCCCGGGTACCAGAAACATTCAGTACTTC.

This clonotype has at least ten counts. The rearrangement links TRBV28 to TRBJ2-7; 9 bases fit TRBD1. The CDR3 is made up of 14 amino acids. Per the germline V gene, CDR1 is MDHEN and CDR2 is SYDVKM. The V and J ends lost 6 bases and 1 base, in that order; junction bases with no gene match: 4. The CDR3 region is CASRETGGSYEQYF. CDR3 DNA: TGTGCCAGCAGGGAGACAGGGGGGTCCTACGAGCAGTACTTC.

This clonotype was recorded many times. The V and J genes are TRBV7-2 and TRBJ2-3; 7 bases align to TRBD2. Germline loops: CDR1 SGHTA, CDR2 FQGNSA. V lost 5 bases to trimming and J lost 5 bases; unmatched junction nucleotides: 16. The CDR3 extends over 17 amino acids. In DNA, the CDR3 is TGTGCCAGCAGCCCAGGGCCTAGCGGTCCTAATGAAGATACGCAGTATTTT. Encoded protein: CASSPGPSGPNEDTQYF.

This clonotype was observed many times. The genes are TRBV20-1 and TRBJ1-2; 10 bases are a match to TRBD1. V was clipped by 5 bases and J by 5 bases; unmatched bases: 8. This CDR3 has 14 amino acids. Looked up from germline, CDR1 is DFQATT and CDR2 is SNEGSKA (reference sequence). The CDR3 reads CSARRQGAGYGYTF. DNA for the CDR3: TGCAGTGCTCGTCGACAGGGGGCAGGGTATGGCTACACCTTC.

Many counts were recorded for this clonotype. The chain recombines TRBV29-1 with TRBJ2-4; D unclear. Per germline, CDR1 SQVTM and CDR2 ANQGSEA. CDR3 size: 13 residues. Trimming left V 4 bases short and J 0 bases short, with 7 bases between. CDR3 DNA: TGCAGCGTTGTGTGGATAGCCAAAAACATTCAGTACTTC. It is translated as CSVVWIAKNIQYF.

This clonotype has just a few counts. V is TRBV6-5 and J is TRBJ1-1, with D perhaps matching TRBD1 (5 bases). Trimming cost V 0 bases and J 6 bases, with 20 bases left between them. The length of the CDR3 is 17 residues. The germline CDR1 and CDR2 sequences are MNHEY and SVGAGI. The CDR3 DNA sequence: TGTGCCAGCAGTTACTCGAGGGGCTCGGCCCAGGTCCCTGAAGCTTTCTTT. As protein: CASSYSRGSAQVPEAFF.

This clonotype was detected ten times or more. This sequence joins TRBV12-3 or TRBV12-4 and TRBJ2-2, with 7 bases matching TRBD1. The CDR3 has 17 residues. V shed 5 bases and J 3 bases; nucleotides not matched to a gene: 12. This CDR3 reads CASSIPGQPPYTGELFF. The CDR3 DNA is TGTGCCAGCAGTATACCGGGACAGCCACCCTACACCGGGGAGCTGTTTTTT.

This clonotype occurred many times. The chain recombines TRBV7-3 with TRBJ1-1, with unresolved D. The germline CDR1 and CDR2 sequences are SGHTA and FQGTGA. The CDR3 is 14 residues long. The V end was cut by 2 bases, the J end by 0 bases, with 7 bases between. This chain's CDR3 is CASSLDALNTEAFF. In DNA form, the CDR3 reads TGTGCCAGCAGCTTAGACGCATTGAACACTGAAGCTTTCTTT.

Many counts were recorded for this clonotype. The genes are TRBV10-3 and TRBJ2-7; tentative D call: TRBD1 (5 bases). Looked up from germline, CDR1 is ENHRY and CDR2 is SYGVKD. CDR3 length: 13 residues. Trimming removed 3 bases at V and 2 bases at J, with 8 bases between. The CDR3 is CAISDGRAYEQYF. CDR3 nucleotide sequence: TGTGCCATCAGTGATGGCAGGGCCTACGAGCAGTACTTC.

To note about this clonotype: The junction does not match germline at one end; this may be a read error. V usage is TRBV28 and J usage is TRBJ2-2; TRBD1 agrees at 9 bases. The CDR3 sequence is 17 residues long. Germline CDR1 is MDHEN and CDR2 is SYDVKM. The chain's CDR3 is CASSLWGQGGQTGELFF. The CDR3 DNA is TGTGCCAGCAGTCTATGGGGACAGGGTGGGCAAACCGGGGAGCTGTTTTTT.